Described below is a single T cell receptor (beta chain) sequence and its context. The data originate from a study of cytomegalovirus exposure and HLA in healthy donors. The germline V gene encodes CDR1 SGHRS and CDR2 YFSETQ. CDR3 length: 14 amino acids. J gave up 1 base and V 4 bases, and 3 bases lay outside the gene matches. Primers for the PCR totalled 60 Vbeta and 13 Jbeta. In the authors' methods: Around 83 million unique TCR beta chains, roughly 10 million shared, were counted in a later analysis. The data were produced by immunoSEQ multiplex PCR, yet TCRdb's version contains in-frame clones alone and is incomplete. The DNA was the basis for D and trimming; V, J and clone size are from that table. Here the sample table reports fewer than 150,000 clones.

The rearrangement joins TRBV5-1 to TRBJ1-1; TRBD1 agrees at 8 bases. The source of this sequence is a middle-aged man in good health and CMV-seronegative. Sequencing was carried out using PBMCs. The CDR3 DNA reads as TGCGCCAGCAGCCCCGGACAGGGGAACACTGAAGCTTTCTTT. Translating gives CASSPGQGNTEAFF.